This T cell receptor beta chain was sequenced during a study of blood T cell repertoires in COVID-19. About the research overall: COVID-19 samples, acute and convalescent, were from the United States, Italy and Spain.

Germline CDR1 and CDR2: DFQATT and SNEGSKA (reference sequence). This CDR3 spans 14 amino acids. V shed 3 bases, J shed 3 bases, and the junction held 4 bases outside the gene matches. The data were produced by immunoSEQ multiplex PCR, yet TCRdb's version contains in-frame clones alone and is incomplete. This repertoire shows some 76,000 clones, around nine tenths found once; its top ten account for approximately 11%. Sequencing input: peripheral blood. The TCR sequence derives from a woman younger than 30 with acute or convalescent COVID-19. The chain couples TRBV20-1 to TRBJ2-7, with 11 positions matching TRBD2. The CDR3 bases are TGCAGTGCTAGTACTAGCGGGAGTGTCTACGAGCAGTACTTC. Its protein product is CSASTSGSVYEQYF.